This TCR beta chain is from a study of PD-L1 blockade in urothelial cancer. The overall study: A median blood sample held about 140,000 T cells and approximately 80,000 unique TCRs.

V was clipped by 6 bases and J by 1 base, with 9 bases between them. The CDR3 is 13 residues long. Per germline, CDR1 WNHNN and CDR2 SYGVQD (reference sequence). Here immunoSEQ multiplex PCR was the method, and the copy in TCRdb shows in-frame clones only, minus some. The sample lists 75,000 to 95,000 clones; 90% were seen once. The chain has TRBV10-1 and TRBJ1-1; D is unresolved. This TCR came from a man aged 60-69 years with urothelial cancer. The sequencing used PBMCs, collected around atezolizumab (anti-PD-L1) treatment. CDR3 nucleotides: TGCGCCAGCAGGAGGCGAGGGAACACTGAAGCTTTCTTT. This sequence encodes CASRRRGNTEAFF.